This TCR beta chain emerged from a study of beta chain features in type 1 diabetes. For the study at large: Healthy donors resembled patients in age, gender and cell yields.

Concerning this clone itself: What it recognizes is unknown. Other DNA sequences of this sample code for an identical CDR3.

The germline CDR1 and CDR2 sequences are MDHEN and SYDVKM. V lost 3 bases, J lost 1 base, and 7 bases lay in between. CDR3 size: 14 residues. Study-wide results and caveats: Researchers caution that PCR might favor shorter templates, equally among patients and controls.

Expressed TCRB transcripts were sequenced because the entire RNA isolate underwent reverse transcription. About 4 million reads per sample were averaged for naive, central memory and regulatory samples. Some clones are missing from TCRdb's copy, which holds only in-frame ones; the method was immunoSEQ multiplex PCR. The sample includes 810,000 or so clones, about 17% seen only once; the top ten take roughly 0.025%. The receptor's source is a woman aged 18-29 years in good health. This chain uses TRBV28 with TRBJ2-1; D possibly matches TRBD1 or TRBD2 (5 bases each). Sequencing was performed on naive CD4+ T cells from blood. The CDR3 DNA reads as TGTGCCAGCAGTTTGGGGGTATCCTACAATGAGCAGTTCTTC. Residues: CASSLGVSYNEQFF.